One sample yielded the 29 T cell receptor beta chains listed below, sequenced in a study of regulatory T cells in long-lasting Graves disease. The time point was: newly diagnosed GD, antithyroid drugs for less than 3 months. The authors made the TCR library using RNA they extracted from PBMCs. For TCR beta, libraries came from iRepertoire HTBI primers and Arm-PCR of CDR3 regions. Via MiXCR, TCRdb re-called the multiplex PCR reads, giving one row per CDR3 protein. Of over 300,000 distinct CDR3 sequences listed, about 16% are singletons. The sequences come from peripheral blood mononuclear cells (PBMCs), collected at new diagnosis, from a patient treated with antithyroid drugs. The receptors stem from a female donor with Graves disease.

The chain carries TRBV25-1 and TRBJ2-5; 10 bases are shared with TRBD2. V lost 6 bases and J lost 5; bases outside the gene matches: 9. Germline loops: CDR1 MGHDK, CDR2 SYGVNS. CDR3 length: 15 residues. For the CDR3, the DNA is TGTGCCAGCAGCCGGGCACTAGCGGGGTCGGAGACCCAGTACTTC. Encoded protein: CASSRALAGSETQYF.

This clonotype was seen at least ten times. The V call is TRBV29-1, the J call TRBJ2-1; D is ambiguous. This CDR3 is built from 11 residues. Trimming stripped 0 bases from V and 9 bases from J, with 6 bases between. Germline V gene sequence: CDR1 SQVTM, CDR2 ANQGSEA. CDR3 in DNA: TGCAGCGTTGAAGACCACACTGAGCAGTTCTTC. Its translation: CSVEDHTEQFF.

This chain joins TRBV2 and TRBJ2-2; D unclear. The CDR3 has 12 residues. The germline CDR1 and CDR2 sequences are SNHLY and FYNNEI. V shed 10 bases and J shed 4 bases, with 10 bases lying between them. The CDR3 DNA reads as TGTGCCACCTACTATTCCACCGGGGAGCTGTTTTTT. Its translation: CATYYSTGELFF.

This clonotype was seen a few times. The chain has TRBV29-1 and TRBJ2-2, with a weak D call TRBD1 (7 bases). This CDR3 comprises 14 residues. Germline CDR1 SQVTM, CDR2 ANQGSEA. Trimming shortened V by 3 bases and J by 5 bases, and 13 bases separated the two germline ends. The CDR3, as DNA: TGCAGCGTTGAGCCACCAGGGGGGACCGGGGAGCTGTTTTTT. Encoded protein: CSVEPPGGTGELFF.

This chain connects TRBV20-1 to TRBJ1-1, with D maybe TRBD1 (5 bases). V lost 1 base and J lost 0, with 9 bases in between. The CDR3 covers 14 residues. From germline, CDR1 is DFQATT and CDR2 SNEGSKA (reference sequence). CDR3 region: CSARGPDMNTEAFF. CDR3 coding DNA: TGCAGTGCTAGAGGTCCGGACATGAACACTGAAGCTTTCTTT.

On this clonotype: This CDR3 is missing its conserved last phenylalanine or tryptophan, likely due to a read error. This sequence joins TRBV12-3 or TRBV12-4 and TRBJ2-3, with TRBD2 as a possible D gene (6 bases). The CDR3 contains 14 residues. V was pared by 6 bases and J by 4 bases, with 14 bases between. The CDR3 sequence is CASRIGGLADTQYS. The CDR3 DNA is TGTGCCAGCAGGATCGGGGGTTTGGCAGATACGCAGTATTCT.

This rearrangement joins TRBV5-6 to TRBJ2-7, with a weak D call TRBD2 (6 bases). Looked up from germline, CDR1 is SGHDT and CDR2 is YYEEEE. Trimming removed 2 bases at V and 5 bases at J, with 14 bases between. This CDR3 comprises 14 residues. The CDR3: CASSFYGRPHEQYF. CDR3 coding DNA: TGTGCCAGCAGCTTTTATGGGAGGCCCCACGAGCAGTACTTC.

This clonotype occurred many times. This chain joins TRBV20-1 and TRBJ2-7; D remains unclear. Trimming cost V 2 bases and J 0 bases, with 8 bases left between them. This CDR3 region has 13 residues. The germline CDR1 and CDR2 sequences are DFQATT and SNEGSKA (reference sequence). CDR3 region: CSARSDLSYEQYF. CDR3 sequence (DNA): TGCAGTGCTAGATCGGACCTCTCCTACGAGCAGTACTTC.

V gene TRBV3-1 combines with J gene TRBJ1-1, with TRBD1 identical over 11 bases. The CDR3 totals 16 residues. Trimming removed 6 bases from V and 2 bases from J; junction bases left unmatched: 8. The germline V gene encodes CDR1 LGHDT and CDR2 YNNKEL (reference sequence). In nucleotides, the CDR3 is TGTGCCAGCAGTCCGGGGACAGGGGGACTAAACACTGAAGCTTTCTTT. This encodes CASSPGTGGLNTEAFF.

In this sample, this clonotype turned up many times. This chain links TRBV7-2 with TRBJ1-2, with TRBD1 matching over 11 bases. The germline V gene encodes CDR1 SGHTA and CDR2 FQGNSA. Losses at the gene ends were 5 bases for V and 5 bases for J; bases not matched to a gene: 4. This CDR3 spans 14 amino acids. In DNA form, the CDR3 reads TGTGCCAGCAGCCCGGGACAGGGGGGATATGGCTACACCTTC. Translation: CASSPGQGGYGYTF.

This clonotype was counted many times. V and J are TRBV20-1 and TRBJ1-5, with D tentatively TRBD1 (5 bases). Germline CDR1 is DFQATT and CDR2 is SNEGSKA (reference sequence). V lost 0 bases to trimming and J lost 7 bases, with 16 bases between them. The CDR3 extends over 15 amino acids. The DNA for the CDR3 is TGCAGTGCTAGAGATTCAGGGACTGGAACACAGCCCCAGCATTTT. This sequence encodes CSARDSGTGTQPQHF.

About this clonotype itself: One junction end does not reproduce the germline sequence, and a read error may be involved. The V call is TRBV5-5, the J call TRBJ2-7, with 8 nucleotides matching TRBD2. The germline V gene encodes CDR1 SGHKS and CDR2 YYEKEE (reference sequence). CDR3 length: 15 amino acids. The DNA of the CDR3 is TGCGCCAGCAGCTTGAGCGGGGGAAACTCCTACGAGCAGTACTTC. The encoded protein is CASSLSGGNSYEQYF.

This clonotype was observed at least ten times. The V gene is TRBV27, the J gene TRBJ2-7, with 8 positions matching TRBD1. The CDR3 consists of 15 residues. Germline V CDR1 and CDR2: MNHEY, SMNVEV (reference sequence). V shed 3 bases and J 5 bases; nucleotides not matched to a gene: 9. CDR3 bases: TGTGCCAGCAGTTTGGGAGGACAGGGTTCCCACGAGCAGTACTTC. This gives the protein CASSLGGQGSHEQYF.

The J gene is TRBJ1-1, the V gene TRBV5-4; D remains unclear. The CDR3 covers 11 residues. V was cut by 0 bases and J by 9 bases, with 6 bases left in between. Germline V CDR1 and CDR2: SGHNT, YYREEE (reference sequence). As DNA, the CDR3 is TGTGCCAGCAGCTTGGCCGGGAAAGCTTTCTTT. This gives the protein CASSLAGKAFF.

The genes are TRBV6-2 or TRBV6-3 and TRBJ2-3; D possibly corresponds to TRBD1 (5 bases). The CDR3 contains 15 residues. Germline CDR1 and CDR2: MNHEY and SVGEGT. Deletions cut 8 bases from V and 0 bases from J, with 15 bases between. CDR3 protein: CASGFRASSTDTQYF. The CDR3 DNA reads TGTGCCAGCGGCTTCAGGGCGTCCAGCACAGATACGCAGTATTTT.

This clonotype appeared many times. This rearrangement joins TRBV30 to TRBJ2-5; D is uncertain. With 0 bases removed from V and 5 bases from J, the gap between germline ends came to 13 bases. Germline V CDR1 and CDR2: GTSNPN, SVGIG (reference sequence). The CDR3 spans 14 residues. CDR3 loop: CAWSVTQSRETQYF. The CDR3 region has the DNA TGTGCCTGGAGTGTAACCCAGTCTAGGGAGACCCAGTACTTC.

This clonotype was recorded at least ten times. The chain recombines TRBV6-5 with TRBJ1-1, with a weak D call TRBD1 (6 bases). With 2 bases removed from V and 1 base from J, the gap between germline ends came to 17 bases. This CDR3 spans 17 amino acids. CDR1 and CDR2 from the germline V gene are MNHEY and SVGAGI. The CDR3 loop is CASSYPLWGAGNTEAFF. DNA for the CDR3: TGTGCCAGCAGTTACCCCCTGTGGGGGGCTGGGAACACTGAAGCTTTCTTT.

This clonotype has ten or more counts. The rearrangement uses TRBV11-1 and TRBJ1-2; tentative D call: TRBD1 (6 bases). This CDR3 region has 15 residues. V lost 3 bases and J 3 bases, leaving 14 bases between the germline ends. Germline V gene lookup returns CDR1 SGHAT and CDR2 FQDESV (reference sequence). Written as DNA, the CDR3 is TGTGCCAGCAGCTTTACCGCCCGACAGGACTATGGCTACACCTTC. This translates into CASSFTARQDYGYTF.

This clonotype was observed at least ten times. The chain uses TRBV5-1 and TRBJ2-3; D is undetermined. Germline V lookup: CDR1 SGHRS, CDR2 YFSETQ. Trimming removed 0 bases from V and 4 bases from J, with 9 bases in between. The CDR3 covers 14 residues. This chain's CDR3 is CASSLAELPDTQYF. The CDR3 nucleotides read TGCGCCAGCAGCTTGGCCGAGCTCCCAGATACGCAGTATTTT.

This clonotype was seen only a few times. The chain combines TRBV18 with TRBJ2-3; 11 nucleotides align to TRBD2. Looked up from germline, CDR1 is KGHSH and CDR2 is LQKENI. The CDR3 runs to 16 residues. Unmatched junction bases numbered 9, after V lost 6 bases and J lost 4 bases. CDR3 coding DNA: TGTGCCAGCTCGCTGCTTAGCGGGAGGGCCCCAGATACGCAGTATTTT. Translating it yields CASSLLSGRAPDTQYF.

The CDR3, as DNA: TGTGCCAGTAGTTATGGACTAGCGGGAGTTGGCTATGAGCAGTTCTTC. Translation gives CASSYGLAGVGYEQFF. This sequence joins TRBV19 and TRBJ2-1; 13 nucleotides align to TRBD2. Trimming at V came to 5 bases and at J to 8 bases, leaving 9 bases not matched to a gene. The CDR3 contains 16 residues. Germline lookup yields CDR1 LNHDA and CDR2 SQIVND (reference sequence).

This clonotype was found once. A read error is possible here, since a much larger clone lies one base away. The chain links TRBV6-2 or TRBV6-3 to TRBJ2-4, with a tentative D call TRBD2 (5 bases). Per the germline V gene, CDR1 is MNHEY and CDR2 is SVGEGT. The CDR3 spans 13 residues. CDR3: CASSYGGRNIQHF. The CDR3 DNA follows: TGTGCCAGCAGTTACGGCGGGCGAAACATTCAGCACTTC.

The chain joins TRBV27 to TRBJ1-2, with TRBD1 identical over 7 bases. The V gene's germline CDR1 is MNHEY and CDR2 SMNVEV (reference sequence). Trimming took 5 bases from V and 4 from J; bases not matched to a gene: 4. The CDR3 spans 13 residues. The CDR3 spells CASSPGQRYGYTF. The CDR3 DNA is TGTGCCAGCAGTCCGGGACAGCGCTATGGCTACACCTTC.

This clonotype has at least ten counts. The J gene is TRBJ1-3, the V gene TRBV7-9, with D uncertain. Germline V lookup: CDR1 SEHNR, CDR2 FQNEAQ (reference sequence). V shed 5 bases and J shed 4 bases, with 6 bases lying between them. This CDR3 is 12 amino acids long. CDR3 DNA sequence: TGTGCCAGCAGCATAAAGGGAAACACCATATATTTT. Protein sequence: CASSIKGNTIYF.

This clonotype was recorded at least ten times. The chain employs TRBV11-3 and TRBJ1-2; no clear D gene. With 1 base removed from V and 2 bases from J, the gap between germline ends came to 8 bases. The CDR3 has 14 amino acids. Germline values: CDR1 SGHNT, CDR2 YENEEA. Here the CDR3 reads CASSLGTRNYGYTF. The CDR3 DNA sequence: TGTGCCAGCAGCTTAGGCACCCGCAACTATGGCTACACCTTC.

This clonotype was found many times. The CDR3 loop is CASSFASGIYYGYTF. The CDR3 DNA reads TGTGCCAGCAGTTTTGCCTCAGGGATCTACTATGGCTACACCTTC. J is TRBJ1-2 and V is TRBV27, with a tentative D call TRBD1 (5 bases). The germline V and J ends were trimmed by 3 bases and 3 bases, with 14 bases remaining between them. CDR3 length: 15 residues. Germline V lookup: CDR1 MNHEY, CDR2 SMNVEV (reference sequence).

The table lists this clonotype with many counts. The V call is TRBV2, the J call TRBJ2-6; D is tentatively TRBD1 or TRBD2 (6 bases each). Germline-derived CDR1 and CDR2 are SNHLY and FYNNEI. The CDR3 has 16 amino acids. The V gene lost 0 bases and the J gene lost 2 bases, with 8 bases spanning the gap. The CDR3 sequence: CASSEARGPGANVLTF. The CDR3 DNA follows: TGTGCCAGCAGTGAAGCACGGGGGCCTGGGGCCAACGTCCTGACTTTC.

The chain couples TRBV6-1 to TRBJ1-5; D perhaps matches TRBD1 (6 bases). CDR1 and CDR2 from the germline V gene are MNHNS and SASEGT. The V end was cut by 9 bases, the J end by 0 bases, with 9 bases between. The CDR3 totals 13 residues. The DNA of the CDR3 is TGTGCCAGTTACAGGGATAGCAATCAGCCCCAGCATTTT. It encodes CASYRDSNQPQHF.

This clonotype was found many times. The CDR3 sequence is CASNKRTGDNEKLFF. The CDR3 DNA reads as TGTGCCAGCAATAAAAGGACCGGTGATAATGAAAAACTGTTTTTT. This chain joins TRBV2 and TRBJ1-4; no clear D. Germline-derived CDR1 and CDR2 are SNHLY and FYNNEI. V gave up 7 bases and J gave up 4 bases, with 16 bases separating them. This CDR3 contains 15 residues.